This is a list of T cell receptor beta chains from one sample in a study of blood T cells in healthy people across ages. TCRdb analysed the 5' RACE reads with MiXCR anew, one entry per CDR3 protein. Of 910,000 or so distinct CDR3 sequences listed, 51% were seen once; the top ten hold roughly a fifth. The sequenced sample was blood. These receptors all stem from a woman aged 55-75 years in good health. Both conserved end residues are part of each CDR3. D genes are given only for firm matches. A clone size is listed for some rows: how often the clone was seen (once, few, many), or a class if it is expanded.

J	size	D	V	CDR3	DNA
TRBJ2-1	few	TRBD1	TRBV29-1	CSVKDRGQTLQFF	TGCAGCGTTAAGGACAGGGGCCAAACCCTTCAGTTCTTC
TRBJ2-5	.	TRBD1	TRBV24-1	CATSVRQGNYNEQYF	TGTGCCACCAGTGTAAGACAGGGGAACTACAATGAGCAGTACTTC
TRBJ2-5	few	TRBD2	TRBV5-5	CASSRVTSGRETQYF	TGTGCCAGCAGCCGCGTAACTAGCGGGAGAGAGACCCAGTACTTC
TRBJ2-4	.	TRBD2	TRBV12-3/TRBV12-4	CASTVAGGPEEQYF	TGTGCCAGCACTGTTGCGGGAGGGCCTGAAGAGCAGTACTTC
TRBJ2-1	.	TRBD2	TRBV9	CASSGSGSNAVNEQFF	TGTGCCAGCAGCGGTAGCGGGAGCAACGCAGTTAATGAGCAGTTCTTC
TRBJ2-7	few	TRBD2	TRBV11-1	CASSVMPASGFYEQYF	TGTGCCAGCAGCGTAATGCCCGCTAGCGGATTCTACGAGCAGTACTTC
TRBJ2-3	.	TRBD2	TRBV6-2/TRBV6-3	CASRQDPGLAESTDTQYF	TGTGCCAGCAGACAAGACCCGGGACTAGCGGAGTCCACAGATACGCAGTATTTT
TRBJ1-2	once	.	TRBV7-2	CASSLGTRGYTF	TGTGCCAGCAGCTTAGGGACCCGCGGCTACACCTTC
TRBJ2-4	.	.	TRBV3-1	CASSQDMRNIQYF	TGTGCCAGCAGCCAAGATATGAGGAACATTCAGTACTTC
TRBJ2-7	.	.	TRBV12-3/TRBV12-4	CASRRGGEQYF	TGTGCCAGCAGGCGGGGTGGGGAGCAGTACTTC
TRBJ2-3	.	TRBD2	TRBV6-5	CASSGLADPTDTQYF	TGTGCCAGCAGCGGACTAGCGGACCCCACAGATACGCAGTATTTT
TRBJ2-1	.	.	TRBV7-8	CASSLVPGYNEQFF	TGTGCCAGCAGCTTAGTCCCGGGATACAATGAGCAGTTCTTC
TRBJ2-7	.	TRBD2	TRBV27	CASSFAGAGGVYEQYF	TGTGCCAGCAGTTTCGCGGGGGCGGGAGGGGTCTACGAGCAGTACTTC
TRBJ2-5	.	.	TRBV11-2	CASSPPSRWTRYF	TGTGCCAGCAGCCCCCCATCCCGTTGGACCCGGTACTTC
TRBJ2-5	few	TRBD2	TRBV12-3/TRBV12-4	CASRNRTGGKETQYF	TGTGCCAGCAGAAACAGGACGGGAGGAAAAGAGACCCAGTACTTC
TRBJ1-2	.	.	TRBV5-1	CASSLAVGGLEGYTF	TGCGCCAGCAGCTTGGCCGTGGGCGGCCTTGAGGGCTACACCTTC
TRBJ2-5	.	.	TRBV7-2	CASRTIRGETQYF	TGTGCCAGCAGAACAATCAGGGGAGAGACCCAGTACTTC
TRBJ2-3	.	.	TRBV15	CATSRWPPTQYF	TGTGCCACCAGCAGATGGCCACCCACGCAGTATTTT
TRBJ2-7	few	.	TRBV24-1	CATSFPQYEQYF	TGTGCCACCAGTTTCCCCCAATACGAGCAGTACTTC
TRBJ2-1	.	.	TRBV20-1	CSATGHIVWGGDEQFF	TGCAGTGCTACGGGACATATTGTCTGGGGAGGGGATGAGCAGTTCTTC
TRBJ2-7	.	.	TRBV4-2	CASSQVAGTAYEQYF	TGTGCCAGCAGCCAAGTGGCGGGGACAGCCTACGAGCAGTACTTC
TRBJ2-5	.	TRBD2	TRBV10-3	CAISESGRETETQYF	TGTGCCATCAGTGAGTCCGGGAGGGAGACAGAGACCCAGTACTTC
TRBJ2-7	.	TRBD2	TRBV4-2	CASRGVGVYEQYF	TGTGCCAGCCGGGGGGTAGGGGTCTACGAGCAGTACTTC